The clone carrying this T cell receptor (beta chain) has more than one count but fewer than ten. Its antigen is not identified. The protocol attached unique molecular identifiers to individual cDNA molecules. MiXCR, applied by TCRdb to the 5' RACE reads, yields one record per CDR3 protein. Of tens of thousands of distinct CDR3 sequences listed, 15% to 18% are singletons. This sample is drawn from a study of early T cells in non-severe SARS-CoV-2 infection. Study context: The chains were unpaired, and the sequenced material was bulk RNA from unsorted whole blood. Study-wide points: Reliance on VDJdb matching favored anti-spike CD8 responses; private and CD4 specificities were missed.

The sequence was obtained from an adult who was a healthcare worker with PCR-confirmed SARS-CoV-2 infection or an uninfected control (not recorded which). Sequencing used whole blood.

The CDR3 reads CASSRNSPLHF. The CDR3 coding sequence is TGTGCCAGCAGTAGAAATTCACCCCTCCACTTT. J is TRBJ1-6 and V is TRBV12-3 or TRBV12-4, with D unclear. V dropped 5 bases and J dropped 7 bases, with 3 bases sitting between them. The CDR3 extends over 11 amino acids.